This T cell receptor (beta chain) is drawn from a study of blood T cell repertoires in COVID-19. In the authors' methods: Nucleated cell number was recorded as an estimate derived from reference gene primer amplification. Using immunoSEQ multiplex PCR, the repertoire was profiled, and TCRdb retains in-frame clones only, with some absent. The DNA was the basis for D and trimming; V, J and clone size are from that table. The data contain roughly 440,000 clones, about 87% of them singletons. Only one count was recorded for this clone. Seattle-derived patients entered the study during active infection and were followed longitudinally. Sequencing was performed on peripheral blood. This receptor was identified in a woman aged 45-60 years with COVID-19, enrolled during active disease.

The CDR3 DNA is TGTGCCAGCAGTTCCACCGGGTTAAGCTCCTACGAGCAGTACTTC. Amino acid sequence: CASSSTGLSSYEQYF. V and J are TRBV27 and TRBJ2-7; D is ambiguous. V was clipped by 4 bases and J by 0 bases, with 13 bases between them. The germline CDR1 and CDR2 sequences are MNHEY and SMNVEV (reference sequence). The CDR3 spans 15 residues.